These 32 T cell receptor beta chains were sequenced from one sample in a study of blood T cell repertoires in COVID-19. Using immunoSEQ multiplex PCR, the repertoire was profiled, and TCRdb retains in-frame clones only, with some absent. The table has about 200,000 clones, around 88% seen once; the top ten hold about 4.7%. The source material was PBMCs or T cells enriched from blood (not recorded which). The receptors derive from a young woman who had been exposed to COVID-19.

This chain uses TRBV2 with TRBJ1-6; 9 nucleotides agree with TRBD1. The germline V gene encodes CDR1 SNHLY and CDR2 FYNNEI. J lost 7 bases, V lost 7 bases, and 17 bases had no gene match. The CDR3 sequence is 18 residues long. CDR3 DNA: TGTGCCAGCAATGTGCGTGGGGACAGGGATAGGAGGAATTCACCCCTCCACTTT. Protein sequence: CASNVRGDRDRRNSPLHF.

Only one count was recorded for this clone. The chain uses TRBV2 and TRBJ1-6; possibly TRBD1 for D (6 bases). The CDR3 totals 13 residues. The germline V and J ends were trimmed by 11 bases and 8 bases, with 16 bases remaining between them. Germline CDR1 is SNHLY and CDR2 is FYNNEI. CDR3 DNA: TGTGCCCCAAGGGGGGGTGTCGATTCACCCCTCCACTTT. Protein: CAPRGGVDSPLHF. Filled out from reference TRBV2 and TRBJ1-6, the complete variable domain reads EPEVTQTPSHQVTQMGQEVILRCVPISNHLYFYWYRQILGQKVEFLVSFYNNEISEKSEIFDDQFSVERPDGSNFTLKIRSTKLEDSAMYFCAPRGGVDSPLHFGNGTRLTVT.

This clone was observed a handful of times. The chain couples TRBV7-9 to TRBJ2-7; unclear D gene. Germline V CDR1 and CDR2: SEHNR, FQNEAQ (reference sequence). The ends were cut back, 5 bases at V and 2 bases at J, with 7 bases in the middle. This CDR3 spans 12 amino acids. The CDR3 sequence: CASSDFTYEQYF. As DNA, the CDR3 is TGTGCCAGCAGCGACTTCACCTACGAGCAGTACTTC.

The CDR3 loop is CASSYGTNSPLHF. CDR3 DNA: TGTGCCAGCAGTTACGGCACAAATTCACCCCTCCACTTT. The chain is built from TRBV6-5 and TRBJ1-6, with D uncertain. Germline V gene sequence: CDR1 MNHEY, CDR2 SVGAGI. V gave up 2 bases and J gave up 7 bases, with 6 bases separating them. The CDR3 has 13 residues.

The CDR3: CASSPRLAGALETQYF. CDR3 DNA sequence: TGTGCCAGCAGCCCCCGACTAGCGGGGGCCCTAGAGACCCAGTACTTC. The chain is built from TRBV3-1 (or the pseudogene TRBV3-2) and TRBJ2-5; 12 bases match TRBD2. The CDR3 extends over 16 amino acids. Per germline, CDR1 LGHDT and CDR2 YNNKEL (reference sequence). With V trimmed by 4 bases and J by 4 bases, 7 bases remained unmatched.

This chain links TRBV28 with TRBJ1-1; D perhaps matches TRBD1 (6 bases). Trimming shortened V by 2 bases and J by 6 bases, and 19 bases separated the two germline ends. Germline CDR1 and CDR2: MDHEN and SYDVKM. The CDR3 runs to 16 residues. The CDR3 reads CASSLRAGERGAEAFF. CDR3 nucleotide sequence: TGTGCCAGCAGTTTAAGGGCAGGGGAGAGAGGCGCTGAAGCTTTCTTT.

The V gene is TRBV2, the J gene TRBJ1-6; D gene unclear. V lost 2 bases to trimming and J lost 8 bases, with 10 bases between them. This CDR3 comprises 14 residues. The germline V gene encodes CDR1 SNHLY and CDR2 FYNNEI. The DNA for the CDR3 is TGTGCCAGCAGTGAATCTTTCCGGTATTCACCCCTCCACTTT. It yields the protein CASSESFRYSPLHF. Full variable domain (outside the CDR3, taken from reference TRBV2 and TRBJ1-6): EPEVTQTPSHQVTQMGQEVILRCVPISNHLYFYWYRQILGQKVEFLVSFYNNEISEKSEIFDDQFSVERPDGSNFTLKIRSTKLEDSAMYFCASSESFRYSPLHFGNGTRLTVT.

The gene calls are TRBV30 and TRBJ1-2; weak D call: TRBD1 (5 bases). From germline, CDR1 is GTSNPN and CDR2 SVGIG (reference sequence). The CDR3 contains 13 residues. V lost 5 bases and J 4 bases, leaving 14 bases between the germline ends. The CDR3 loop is CAWQADTLYGYTF. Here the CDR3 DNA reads TGTGCCTGGCAGGCGGACACTCTCTATGGCTACACCTTC.

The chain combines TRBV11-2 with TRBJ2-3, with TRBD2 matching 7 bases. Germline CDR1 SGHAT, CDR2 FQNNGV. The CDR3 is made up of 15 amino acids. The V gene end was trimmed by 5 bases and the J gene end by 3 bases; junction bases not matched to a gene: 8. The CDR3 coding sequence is TGTGCCAGCAGCCTTCTAGCGGCCAGAACAGATACGCAGTATTTT. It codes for CASSLLAARTDTQYF. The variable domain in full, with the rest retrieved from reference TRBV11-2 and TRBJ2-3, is EAGVAQSPRYKIIEKRQSVAFWCNPISGHATLYWYQQILGQGPKLLIQFQNNGVVDDSQLPKDRFSAERLKGVDSTLKIQPAKLEDSAVYLCASSLLAARTDTQYFGPGTRLTVL.

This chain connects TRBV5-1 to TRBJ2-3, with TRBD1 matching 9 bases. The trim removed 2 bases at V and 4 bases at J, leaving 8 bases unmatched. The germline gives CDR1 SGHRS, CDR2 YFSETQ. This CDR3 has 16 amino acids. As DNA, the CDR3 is TGCGCCAGCAGCTTCACCGGGACAGGGACGTCAGATACGCAGTATTTT. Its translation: CASSFTGTGTSDTQYF. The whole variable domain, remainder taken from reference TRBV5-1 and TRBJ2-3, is KAGVTQTPRYLIKTRGQQVTLSCSPISGHRSVSWYQQTPGQGLQFLFEYFSETQRNKGNFPGRFSGRQFSNSRSEMNVSTLELGDSALYLCASSFTGTGTSDTQYFGPGTRLTVL.

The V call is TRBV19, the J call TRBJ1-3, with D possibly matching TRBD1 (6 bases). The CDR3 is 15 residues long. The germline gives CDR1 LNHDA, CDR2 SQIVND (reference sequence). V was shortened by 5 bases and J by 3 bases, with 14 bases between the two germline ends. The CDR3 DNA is TGTGCCAGTAGTTGGACCGGGACACTTGGAAACACCATATATTTT. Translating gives CASSWTGTLGNTIYF.

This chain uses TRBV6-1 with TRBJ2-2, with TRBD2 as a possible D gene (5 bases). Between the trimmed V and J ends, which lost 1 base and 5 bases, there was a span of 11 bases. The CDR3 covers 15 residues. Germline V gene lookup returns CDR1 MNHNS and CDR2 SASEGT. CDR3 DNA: TGTGCCAGCAGTGAAGAGGCTAGCAGAACCGGGGAGCTGTTTTTT. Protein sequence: CASSEEASRTGELFF.

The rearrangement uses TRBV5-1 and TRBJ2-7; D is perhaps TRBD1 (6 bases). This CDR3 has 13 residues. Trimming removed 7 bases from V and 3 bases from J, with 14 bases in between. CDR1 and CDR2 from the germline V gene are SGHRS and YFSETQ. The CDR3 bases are TGCGCCAGCGGACAGCAAGTGGGCTACGAGCAGTACTTC. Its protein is CASGQQVGYEQYF.

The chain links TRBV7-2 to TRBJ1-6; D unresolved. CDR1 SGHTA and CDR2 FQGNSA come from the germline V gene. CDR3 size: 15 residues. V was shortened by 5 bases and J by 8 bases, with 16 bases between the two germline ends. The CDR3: CASSPGGWRDSPLHF. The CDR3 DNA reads TGTGCCAGCAGCCCCGGAGGGTGGAGGGATTCACCCCTCCACTTT. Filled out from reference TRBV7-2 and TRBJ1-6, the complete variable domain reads GAGVSQSPSNKVTEKGKDVELRCDPISGHTALYWYRQSLGQGLEFLIYFQGNSAPDKSGLPSDRFSAERTGGSVSTLTIQRTQQEDSAVYLCASSPGGWRDSPLHFGNGTRLTVT.

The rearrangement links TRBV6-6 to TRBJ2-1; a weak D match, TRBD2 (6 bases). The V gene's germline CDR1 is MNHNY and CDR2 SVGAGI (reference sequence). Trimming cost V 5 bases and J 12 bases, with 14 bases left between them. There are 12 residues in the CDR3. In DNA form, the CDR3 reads TGTGCCAGCAGTATACCGGGGGATGGGCAGTTCTTC. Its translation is CASSIPGDGQFF.

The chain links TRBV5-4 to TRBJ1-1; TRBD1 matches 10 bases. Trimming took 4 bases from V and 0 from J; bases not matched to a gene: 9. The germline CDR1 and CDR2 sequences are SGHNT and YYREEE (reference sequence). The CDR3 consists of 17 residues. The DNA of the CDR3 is TGTGCCAGCAGCCCGGGACAGGGGAAACGTATGAACACTGAAGCTTTCTTT. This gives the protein CASSPGQGKRMNTEAFF.

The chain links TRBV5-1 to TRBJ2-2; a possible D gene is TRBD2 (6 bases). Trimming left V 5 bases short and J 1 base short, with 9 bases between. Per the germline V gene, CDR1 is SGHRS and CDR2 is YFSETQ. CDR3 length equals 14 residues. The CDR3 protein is CASRRRENTGELFF. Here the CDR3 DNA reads TGCGCCAGCAGACGGCGGGAGAACACCGGGGAGCTGTTTTTT.

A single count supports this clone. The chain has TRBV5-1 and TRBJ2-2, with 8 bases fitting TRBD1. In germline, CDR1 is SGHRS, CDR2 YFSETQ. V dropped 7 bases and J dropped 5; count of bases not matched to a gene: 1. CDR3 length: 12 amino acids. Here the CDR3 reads CASGQGTGELFF. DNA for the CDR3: TGCGCCAGCGGACAGGGAACCGGGGAGCTGTTTTTT.

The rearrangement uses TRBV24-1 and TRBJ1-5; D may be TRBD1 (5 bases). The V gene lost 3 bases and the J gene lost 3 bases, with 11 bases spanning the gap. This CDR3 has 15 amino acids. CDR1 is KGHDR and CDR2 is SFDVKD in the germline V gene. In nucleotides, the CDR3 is TGTGCCACCAGTGATCGTGGGGGGTTCAATCAGCCCCAGCATTTT. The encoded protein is CATSDRGGFNQPQHF.

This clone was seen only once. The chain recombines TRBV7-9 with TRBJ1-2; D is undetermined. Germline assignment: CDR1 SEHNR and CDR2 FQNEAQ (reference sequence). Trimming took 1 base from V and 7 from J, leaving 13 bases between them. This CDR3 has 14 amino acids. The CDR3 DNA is TGTGCCAGCAGCTTAGGGGTGGAGGGAGGTGGCTACACCTTC. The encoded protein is CASSLGVEGGGYTF.

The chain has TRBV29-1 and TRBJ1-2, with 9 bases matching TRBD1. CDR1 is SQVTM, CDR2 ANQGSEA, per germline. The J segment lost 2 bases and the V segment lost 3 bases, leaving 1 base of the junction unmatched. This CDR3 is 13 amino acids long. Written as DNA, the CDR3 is TGCAGCGTTGAGGGACAGGGAAACTATGGCTACACCTTC. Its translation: CSVEGQGNYGYTF.

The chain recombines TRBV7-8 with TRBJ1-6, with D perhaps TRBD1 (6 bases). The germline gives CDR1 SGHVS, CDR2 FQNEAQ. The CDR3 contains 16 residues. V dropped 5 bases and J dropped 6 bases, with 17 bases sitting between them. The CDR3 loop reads CASSLGTGFRNSPLHF. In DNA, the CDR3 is TGTGCCAGCAGCCTGGGCACAGGGTTCCGTAATTCACCCCTCCACTTT. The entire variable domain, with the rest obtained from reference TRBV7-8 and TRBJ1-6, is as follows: GAGVSQSPRYKVAKRGQDVALRCDPISGHVSLFWYQQALGQGPEFLTYFQNEAQLDKSGLPSDRFFAERPEGSVSTLKIQRTQQEDSAVYLCASSLGTGFRNSPLHFGNGTRLTVT.

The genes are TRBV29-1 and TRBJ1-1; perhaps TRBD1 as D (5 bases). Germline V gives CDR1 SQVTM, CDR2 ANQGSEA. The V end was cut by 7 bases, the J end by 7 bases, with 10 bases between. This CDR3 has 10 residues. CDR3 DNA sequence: TGCAGCGGAGGAGGGGTTGAAGCTTTCTTT. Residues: CSGGGVEAFF.

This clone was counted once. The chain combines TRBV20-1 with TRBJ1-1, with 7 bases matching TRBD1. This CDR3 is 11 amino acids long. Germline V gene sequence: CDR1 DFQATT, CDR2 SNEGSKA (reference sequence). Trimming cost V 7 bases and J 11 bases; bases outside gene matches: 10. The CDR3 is CSVNGQVGAFF. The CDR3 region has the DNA TGCAGTGTTAACGGACAGGTCGGGGCTTTCTTT.

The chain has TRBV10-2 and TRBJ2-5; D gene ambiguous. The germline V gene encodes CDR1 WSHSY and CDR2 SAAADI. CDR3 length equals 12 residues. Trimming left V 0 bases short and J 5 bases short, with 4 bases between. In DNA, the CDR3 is TGCGCCAGCAGTGAGTCTCTGGAGACCCAGTACTTC. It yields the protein CASSESLETQYF.

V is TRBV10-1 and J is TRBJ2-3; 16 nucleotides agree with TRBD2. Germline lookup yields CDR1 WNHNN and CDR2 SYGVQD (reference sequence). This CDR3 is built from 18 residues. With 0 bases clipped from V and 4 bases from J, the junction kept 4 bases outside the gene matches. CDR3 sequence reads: CASSESGTSGGAADTQYF. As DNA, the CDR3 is TGCGCCAGCAGTGAGTCCGGGACTAGCGGGGGGGCCGCAGATACGCAGTATTTT.

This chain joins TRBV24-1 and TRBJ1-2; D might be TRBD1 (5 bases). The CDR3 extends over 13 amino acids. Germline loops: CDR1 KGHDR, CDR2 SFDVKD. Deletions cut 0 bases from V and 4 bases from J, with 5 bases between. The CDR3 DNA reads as TGTGCCACCAGTGATTTGGACAGCTATGGCTACACCTTC. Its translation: CATSDLDSYGYTF.

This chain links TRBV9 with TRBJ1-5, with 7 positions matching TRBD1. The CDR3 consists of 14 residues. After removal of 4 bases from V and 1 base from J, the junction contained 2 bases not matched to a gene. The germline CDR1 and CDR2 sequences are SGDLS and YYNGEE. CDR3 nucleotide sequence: TGTGCCAGCAGCACGACAGGGAGCAATCAGCCCCAGCATTTT. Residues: CASSTTGSNQPQHF.

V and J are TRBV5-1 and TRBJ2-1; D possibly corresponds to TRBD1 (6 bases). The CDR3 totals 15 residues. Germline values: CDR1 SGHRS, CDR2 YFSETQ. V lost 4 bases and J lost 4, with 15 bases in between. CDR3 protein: CASSNRDTLYNEQFF. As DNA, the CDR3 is TGCGCCAGCAGCAACCGGGACACCCTATACAATGAGCAGTTCTTC.

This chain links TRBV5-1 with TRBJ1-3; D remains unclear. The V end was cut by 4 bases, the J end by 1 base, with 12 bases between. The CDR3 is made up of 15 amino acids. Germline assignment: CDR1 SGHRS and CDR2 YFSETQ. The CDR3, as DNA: TGCGCCAGCAGCCTAGAGGGTGGGTCTGGAAACACCATATATTTT. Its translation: CASSLEGGSGNTIYF.

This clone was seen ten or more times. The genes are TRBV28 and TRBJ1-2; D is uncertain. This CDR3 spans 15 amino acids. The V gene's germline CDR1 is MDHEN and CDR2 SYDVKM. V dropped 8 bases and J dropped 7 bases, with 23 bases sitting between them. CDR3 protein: CASGSQRGSRAGYTF. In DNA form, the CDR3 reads TGTGCCAGCGGTAGCCAACGGGGTTCCCGGGCTGGCTACACCTTC.

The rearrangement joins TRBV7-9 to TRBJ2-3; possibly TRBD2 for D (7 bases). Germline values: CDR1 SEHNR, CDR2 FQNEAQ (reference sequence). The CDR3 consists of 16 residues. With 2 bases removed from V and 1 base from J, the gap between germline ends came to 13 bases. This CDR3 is CASSLRGGLGTDTQYF. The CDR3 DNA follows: TGTGCCAGCAGCTTAAGGGGGGGTTTAGGCACAGATACGCAGTATTTT.